A selection of T cell receptor beta chains follows, all from one sample in a study of T-cell memory formation after mild COVID-19. TCRdb re-called the 5' RACE reads with MiXCR, one entry per CDR3 protein. This sample has about 470,000 distinct CDR3 sequences, with roughly 23% found just once. Sequencing input: PBMCs or a T cell subset sorted from them (not recorded which). The origin of the receptors is an adult woman who had mild COVID-19 (a few samples of this study predate the infection). Cell type and time point are not known. Each CDR3 is given with its conserved first and last residue. The D gene is left open where the match is weak. Size is stated for part of the rows, as once, few or many counts, or as a class when the clone is expanded.

len	abundance	v_gene	d_gene	j_gene	CDR3nt	CDR3aa
13	few	TRBV12-3/TRBV12-4	.	TRBJ2-5	TGTGCCAGCAGATCCAGCCCGACCGAGACCCAGTACTTC	CASRSSPTETQYF
12	few	TRBV6-5	.	TRBJ2-4	TGTGCCAGCAGTCAGAACGAAAACATTCAGTACTTC	CASSQNENIQYF
14	few	TRBV2	TRBD2	TRBJ2-7	TGTGCCAGCCTTAATAAGGGACTAACCTACGAGCAGTACTTC	CASLNKGLTYEQYF
15	.	TRBV6-1	TRBD1	TRBJ2-3	TGTGCCAGCAGCCGACAGGGTCTGAGCGCAGATACGCAGTATTTT	CASSRQGLSADTQYF
17	.	TRBV11-3	TRBD2	TRBJ2-1	TGTGCCAGCAGCTCCACAGCGGGGGCCTTACCCTACAATGAGCAGTTCTTC	CASSSTAGALPYNEQFF
17	once	TRBV24-1	TRBD1	TRBJ2-7	TGTGCCACCAGTGCCTTCCCGGACAGGGGGCACTTCTACGAGCAGTACTTC	CATSAFPDRGHFYEQYF
13	few	TRBV20-1	.	TRBJ1-1	TGCAGTGCTAGAGACGGGCTTAACACTGAAGCTTTCTTT	CSARDGLNTEAFF
13	few	TRBV14	.	TRBJ2-3	TGTGCCAGCAGCAAGGCGTACGAGAATACGCAGTATTTT	CASSKAYENTQYF
15	.	TRBV2	TRBD2	TRBJ2-1	TGTGCCAGCAGTGAAGGGACTAGCGCCAGCCATGAGCAGTTCTTC	CASSEGTSASHEQFF
16	few	TRBV7-9	.	TRBJ2-3	TGTGCCAGCAGCGAGCCGTCCCTAGCACAGATACTTACGCAGTATTTT	CASSEPSLAQILTQYF
17	.	TRBV12-3/TRBV12-4	.	TRBJ2-1	TGTGCCAGCAGTTTAGCAGTAGCGGATAGCTCCTACAATGAGCAGTTCTTC	CASSLAVADSSYNEQFF
14	once	TRBV19	.	TRBJ1-1	TGTGCCAGTAGTATAGGCGTAGGGTTTGCTGAAGCTTTCTTT	CASSIGVGFAEAFF
15	.	TRBV30	TRBD2	TRBJ2-5	TGTGCCTGGAGCGCGAGAGGGACTATCATATTACCCCAGTACTTC	CAWSARGTIILPQYF
15	once	TRBV19	TRBD2	TRBJ2-1	TGTGCCAGTAACCCCGGGCTAGCGGGGTACAATGAGCAGTTCTTC	CASNPGLAGYNEQFF
16	.	TRBV12-3/TRBV12-4	TRBD1	TRBJ1-2	TGTGCCAGCAGGCTAGGACAGGGAAGTTTTTCCGATGGCTACACCTTC	CASRLGQGSFSDGYTF
11	few	TRBV7-6	.	TRBJ1-2	TGTGCCAGCAGTGATGGAGGTGGCTACACCTTC	CASSDGGGYTF
15	.	TRBV12-3/TRBV12-4	TRBD2	TRBJ2-5	TGTGCCAGCAGTTTGACGGGGGGGCAGAGAGAGACCCAGTACTTC	CASSLTGGQRETQYF
13	few	TRBV15	TRBD1	TRBJ1-2	TGTGCCACCAGCAGAGAGGCAGGGGGAGGCTACACCTTC	CATSREAGGGYTF
15	.	TRBV7-9	TRBD1	TRBJ1-1	TGTGCCAGCAGCCTCCTCGGACAGGGTGGGACTGAAGCTTTCTTT	CASSLLGQGGTEAFF
18	few	TRBV4-3	TRBD1	TRBJ2-2	TGCGCCAGCAGCCAACGATCTGGGGGGACAGGGGGTACCGGGGAGCTGTTTTTT	CASSQRSGGTGGTGELFF
17	few	TRBV7-3	TRBD2	TRBJ2-3	TGTGCCAGCAGCTTAACGGGTAGCGGGGCGACCACAGATACGCAGTATTTT	CASSLTGSGATTDTQYF
18	few	TRBV7-9	TRBD1	TRBJ1-3	TGTGCCAGCAGCTTACCGGGACAGGGGGCGCATGGTGGAAACACCATATATTTT	CASSLPGQGAHGGNTIYF
14	.	TRBV27	.	TRBJ2-7	TGTGCCAGCAGTTTAGCATGGGCAGAGCGGGAGCAGTACTTC	CASSLAWAEREQYF
13	.	TRBV4-1	.	TRBJ1-1	TGCGCCAGCAGCTTTCGCATGAACACTGAAGCTTTCTTT	CASSFRMNTEAFF
13	.	TRBV18	.	TRBJ2-7	TGTGCCAGCTCACCCTGGACAGAGTACGAGCAGTACTTC	CASSPWTEYEQYF
16	.	TRBV5-1	TRBD1	TRBJ2-2	TGCGCCAGCAGCGCCCGACAGGGTGGGAACACCGGGGAGCTGTTTTTT	CASSARQGGNTGELFF
18	.	TRBV24-1	TRBD1	TRBJ1-5	TGTGCCACCGCGACAGGGGGAACTACCATCAGGGGGGATCAGCCCCAGCATTTT	CATATGGTTIRGDQPQHF
16	.	TRBV6-5	.	TRBJ1-2	TGTGCCAGCAGAGAGCGGTACAGCCGAGGTGGGGATGGCTACACCTTC	CASRERYSRGGDGYTF
16	.	TRBV4-1	TRBD1	TRBJ1-5	TGCGCCAGCAGCCATCCACAGGGGTATAGCAATCAGCCCCAGCATTTT	CASSHPQGYSNQPQHF
15	few	TRBV12-3/TRBV12-4	.	TRBJ1-6	TGTGCCAGCAGTTCGGGCCGAGGGTATAATTCACCCCTCCACTTT	CASSSGRGYNSPLHF
14	many	TRBV24-1	.	TRBJ2-3	TGTGCCACCAGTGATCGGGCCCCCGCCGATACGCAGTATTTT	CATSDRAPADTQYF
14	few	TRBV6-2/TRBV6-3	TRBD2	TRBJ2-7	TGTGCCAGCAATCTAGCGGGAGGGTTCGACGAGCAGTACTTC	CASNLAGGFDEQYF
15	few	TRBV15	TRBD1	TRBJ2-1	TGTGCCACCAGCAGTGGGGACAGGGGCTACAATGAGCAGTTCTTC	CATSSGDRGYNEQFF
12	.	TRBV7-9	.	TRBJ1-2	TGTGCCAGCAGCCCTGCCAACTATGGCTACACCTTC	CASSPANYGYTF
15	.	TRBV5-1	.	TRBJ2-3	TGCGCCAGCAGCCGACGACAGGACGGCACAGATACGCAGTATTTT	CASSRRQDGTDTQYF
13	.	TRBV20-1	.	TRBJ1-1	TGCAGTGCTAGAAGGGCCGAGAACACTGAAGCTTTCTTT	CSARRAENTEAFF
16	once	TRBV18	TRBD2	TRBJ2-1	TGTGCCAGCTCACCCGGGACTAGCGGGAGTGGCGGTGAGCAGTTCTTC	CASSPGTSGSGGEQFF
14	.	TRBV27	TRBD1	TRBJ1-1	TGTGCCAGCAGTTTTCTAGGACAGGACGGTGAAGCTTTCTTT	CASSFLGQDGEAFF
15	few	TRBV9	TRBD1	TRBJ2-5	TGTGCCAGCAGCGCCGCCGACAGGGGTCCGGAGACCCAGTACTTC	CASSAADRGPETQYF
16	few	TRBV15	TRBD1	TRBJ2-1	TGTGCCACCAGCAGAGGGGTCGGGACAGGGTACAATGAGCAGTTCTTC	CATSRGVGTGYNEQFF
15	.	TRBV9	TRBD1	TRBJ1-5	TGTGCCAGCAGCGCGGGACAGGGCAGCAATCAGCCCCAGCATTTT	CASSAGQGSNQPQHF
15	few	TRBV5-6	.	TRBJ2-3	TGTGCCAGCAGTGGCCTATGGGTGGGCACAGATACGCAGTATTTT	CASSGLWVGTDTQYF
13	.	TRBV20-1	.	TRBJ1-4	TGCAGTGCCAGGACTTCCATAGGGGAAAAACTGTTTTTT	CSARTSIGEKLFF
17	.	TRBV7-8	TRBD2	TRBJ2-3	TGTGCCAGCAGCTCCGGAACTAGCGGGGGCAATCAAGATACGCAGTATTTT	CASSSGTSGGNQDTQYF
16	.	TRBV20-1	TRBD1	TRBJ2-7	TGCAGTGCTCCACCTCGTGACAGGGGGCTTAACTACGAGCAGTACTTC	CSAPPRDRGLNYEQYF
11	many	TRBV12-3/TRBV12-4	.	TRBJ2-7	TGTGCCAGCAGCGAAACAGGGACGCAGTACTTC	CASSETGTQYF
15	few	TRBV6-1	.	TRBJ2-7	TGTGCCAGCAGTGAAACCTTGGAGGGGTCTCACGAGCAGTACTTC	CASSETLEGSHEQYF
16	few	TRBV28	TRBD1	TRBJ1-5	TGTGCCAGCAGTCAACCGGGACAGGGAAGCAATCAGCCCCAGCATTTT	CASSQPGQGSNQPQHF
15	.	TRBV5-1	TRBD1	TRBJ1-5	TGCGCCAGCAGCCCCGGGGACAGGGACAATCAGCCCCAGCATTTT	CASSPGDRDNQPQHF
14	few	TRBV4-3	.	TRBJ1-2	TGCGCCAGCAGCCAAGCGGCGGGGCTCGAGGGCTACACCTTC	CASSQAAGLEGYTF